This entry is about one T cell receptor beta chain. Its antigen is unidentified. Germline V lookup: CDR1 SGHDT, CDR2 YYEEEE. The CDR3 sequence is 15 residues long. V lost 0 bases, J lost 6 bases, and 8 bases stayed unmatched. The libraries were made with immunoSEQ v3.0 at survey level. Repertoires were generated with immunoSEQ multiplex PCR, while TCRdb's copy carries only in-frame clones and drops some. Altogether 25,000 to 30,000 clones are present, 75% to 90% being singletons, with the ten largest covering 7.5% to 10%. This record comes from a study of long-term antiretroviral therapy in people with HIV. The study's findings and limits: Controls exceeded HIV repertoires in CDR3 length range. Researchers lacked any data on ART adherence, viral resistance or therapy changes.

The rearrangement joins TRBV5-6 to TRBJ2-7, with TRBD1 matching 8 bases. The sample consisted of unsorted PBMCs, taken 3.2 years before starting antiretroviral therapy. This clonotype was obtained from a man aged 50 to 59 with HIV. CDR3 nucleotides: TGTGCCAGCAGCTTGGAGACAGGGGCTATAGGCGAGCAGTACTTC. It specifies CASSLETGAIGEQYF.